The clone carrying this TCR beta chain came up once. The CDR3 runs 15 residues. Trimming took 0 bases from V and 7 from J, leaving 14 bases between them. CDR1 and CDR2 (germline): SGHKS, YYEKEE (reference sequence). In the original analysis: Researchers report that nucleated cell counts were estimated from reference gene primer amplification. TCRdb keeps only in-frame clones here, not all; method: immunoSEQ multiplex PCR. V and J calls plus clone size are reproduced from that table; the DNA served to infer D and trimming. The sample has 100,000 to 150,000 clones; 88% are singletons. The record originates from a study of blood T cell repertoires in COVID-19. For the study at large: Samples representing acute and convalescent COVID-19 were sourced from the United States, Italy and Spain. PBMCs, B-cell-depleted T cells, or T cells provided the cDNA or gDNA that made up the material.

J is TRBJ2-1 and V is TRBV5-5, with a possible D match to TRBD2 (5 bases). The specimen was peripheral blood. The TCR sequence derives from a man in his 70s with active COVID-19. The CDR3 DNA reads TGTGCCAGCAGCTTGGGTCGGGAAGTGTATAATGAGCAGTTCTTC. Residues: CASSLGREVYNEQFF.